Presented here are 4 T cell receptor beta chains from one specimen sequenced in a study of CD8 T cells in Susac syndrome. The authors reverse transcribed roughly 0.5 to 1 ug RNA with random hexamers. TCRdb redid the calling of the immunoSEQ multiplex PCR reads with MiXCR, one entry per CDR3 protein. The sample shows over 100,000 distinct CDR3 sequences, around 90% of them seen only once. Sequencing was done on a sample of CD4+ T cells from PBMCs. All receptors derive from a human donor in good health.

The rearrangement uses TRBV2 and TRBJ2-1; 8 bases align to TRBD2. The length of the CDR3 is 19 residues. V was clipped by 2 bases and J by 7 bases; unmatched bases: 19. Germline CDR1 SNHLY, CDR2 FYNNEI. CDR3 sequence: CASSEPAAGVGNHANEQFF. In DNA, the CDR3 is TGTGCCAGCAGTGAACCAGCAGCGGGAGTAGGGAACCATGCGAATGAGCAGTTCTTC.

The chain has TRBV5-1 and TRBJ2-3; TRBD2 matches 13 bases. Germline V gene lookup returns CDR1 SGHRS and CDR2 YFSETQ. This CDR3 is 17 amino acids long. Germline trimming cut 3 bases from V and 1 base from J; bases unmatched to any gene: 5. The CDR3 sequence: CASSSELAGGGTDTQYF. The CDR3 DNA sequence: TGCGCCAGCAGCTCGGAACTAGCGGGAGGGGGCACAGATACGCAGTATTTT.

This clonotype was seen only once. The chain is built from TRBV25-1 and TRBJ2-1; D is tentatively TRBD1 or TRBD2 (5 bases each). CDR3 length: 14 amino acids. Trimming removed 4 bases from V and 1 base from J, with 8 bases in between. CDR1 MGHDK and CDR2 SYGVNS come from the germline V gene. CDR3 sequence: CASSVWGSYNEQFF. Here the CDR3 DNA reads TGTGCCAGCAGTGTTTGGGGGTCCTACAATGAGCAGTTCTTC.

The chain joins TRBV6-2 or TRBV6-3 to TRBJ2-7; no clear D. V lost 4 bases and J lost 2, with 15 bases in between. Germline-derived CDR1 and CDR2 are MNHEY and SVGEGT. This CDR3 spans 15 amino acids. The DNA of the CDR3 is TGTGCCAGCAGTTTTCGTGGCGGAGAAGCCTACGAGCAGTACTTC. Its protein product is CASSFRGGEAYEQYF.